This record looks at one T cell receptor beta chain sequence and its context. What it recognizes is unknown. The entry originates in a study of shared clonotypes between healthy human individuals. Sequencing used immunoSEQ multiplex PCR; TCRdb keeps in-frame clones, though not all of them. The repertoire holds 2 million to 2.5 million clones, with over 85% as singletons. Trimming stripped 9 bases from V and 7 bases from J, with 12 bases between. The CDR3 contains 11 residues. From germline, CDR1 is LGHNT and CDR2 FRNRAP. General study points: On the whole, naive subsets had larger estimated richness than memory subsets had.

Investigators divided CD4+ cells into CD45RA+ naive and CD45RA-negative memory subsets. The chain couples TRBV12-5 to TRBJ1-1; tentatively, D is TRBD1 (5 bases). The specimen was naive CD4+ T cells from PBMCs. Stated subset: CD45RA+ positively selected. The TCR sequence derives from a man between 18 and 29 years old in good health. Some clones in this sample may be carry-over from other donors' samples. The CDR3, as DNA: TGTGCTAGCCGTACCCAGGGTGAAGCTTTCTTT. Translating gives CASRTQGEAFF.